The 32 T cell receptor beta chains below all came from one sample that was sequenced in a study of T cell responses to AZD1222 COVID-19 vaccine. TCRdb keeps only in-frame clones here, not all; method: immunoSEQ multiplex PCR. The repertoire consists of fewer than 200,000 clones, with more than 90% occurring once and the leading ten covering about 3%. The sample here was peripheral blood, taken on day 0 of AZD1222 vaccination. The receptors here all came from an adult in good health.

CDR3 in DNA: TGTGCCAGTAGTGGCGGCCCCAAAGTGGATGAGCAGTTCTTC. Translating it yields CASSGGPKVDEQFF. The chain joins TRBV19 to TRBJ2-1; D is uncertain. This CDR3 has 14 residues. Deletions cut 5 bases from V and 8 bases from J, with 16 bases between. The germline V gene has CDR1 LNHDA and CDR2 SQIVND (reference sequence). Full variable domain (missing parts from reference TRBV19 and TRBJ2-1): DGGITQSPKYLFRKEGQNVTLSCEQNLNHDAMYWYRQDPGQGLRLIYYSQIVNDFQKGDIAEGYSVSREKKESFPLTVTSAQKNPTAFYLCASSGGPKVDEQFFGPGTRLTVL.

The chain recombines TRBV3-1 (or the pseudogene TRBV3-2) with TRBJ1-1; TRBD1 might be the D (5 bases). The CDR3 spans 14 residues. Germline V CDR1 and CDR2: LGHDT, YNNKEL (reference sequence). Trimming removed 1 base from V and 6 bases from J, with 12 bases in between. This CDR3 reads CASSQGVQGPEAFF. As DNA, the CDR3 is TGTGCCAGCAGCCAAGGGGTCCAGGGCCCTGAAGCTTTCTTT.

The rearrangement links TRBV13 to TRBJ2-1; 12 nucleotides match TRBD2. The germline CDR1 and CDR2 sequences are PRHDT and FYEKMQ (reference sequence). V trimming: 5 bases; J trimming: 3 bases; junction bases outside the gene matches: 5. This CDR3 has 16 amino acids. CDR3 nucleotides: TGTGCCAGCAGCCCCTCGGGACTAGCGGGCTACAATGAGCAGTTCTTC. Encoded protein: CASSPSGLAGYNEQFF. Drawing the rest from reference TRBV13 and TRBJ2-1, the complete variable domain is AAGVIQSPRHLIKEKRETATLKCYPIPRHDTVYWYQQGPGQDPQFLISFYEKMQSDKGSIPDRFSAQQFSDYHSELNMSSLELGDSALYFCASSPSGLAGYNEQFFGPGTRLTVL.

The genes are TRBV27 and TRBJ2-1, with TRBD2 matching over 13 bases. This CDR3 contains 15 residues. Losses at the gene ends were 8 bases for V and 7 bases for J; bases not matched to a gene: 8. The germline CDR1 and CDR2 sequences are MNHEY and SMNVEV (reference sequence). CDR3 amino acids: CASGTSGRARNEQFF. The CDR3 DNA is TGTGCCAGCGGAACTAGCGGGAGGGCACGTAATGAGCAGTTCTTC.

The CDR3 is CASSLGLRGGRETQYF. The CDR3 DNA reads as TGTGCCAGCAGCTTAGGGCTGAGGGGGGGCCGGGAGACCCAGTACTTC. V usage is TRBV7-2 and J usage is TRBJ2-5; possible D gene TRBD2, 7 bases. This CDR3 spans 16 amino acids. The germline V and J ends were trimmed by 1 base and 5 bases, with 17 bases remaining between them. Germline V gene lookup returns CDR1 SGHTA and CDR2 FQGNSA.

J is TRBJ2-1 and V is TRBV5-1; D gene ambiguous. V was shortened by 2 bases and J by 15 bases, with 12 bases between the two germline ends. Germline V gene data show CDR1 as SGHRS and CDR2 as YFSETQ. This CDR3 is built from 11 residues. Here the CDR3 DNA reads TGCGCCAGCAGCTTCGAACATGGGCCGTTCTTC. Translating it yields CASSFEHGPFF.

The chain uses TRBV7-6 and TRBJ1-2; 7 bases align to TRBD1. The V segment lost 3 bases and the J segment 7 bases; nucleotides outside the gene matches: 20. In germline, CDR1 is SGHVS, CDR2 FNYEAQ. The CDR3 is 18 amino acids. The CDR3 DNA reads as TGTGCCAGCAGCTTCTACCCCCATAGTGACAGGGTAGTAGGTGGCTACACCTTC. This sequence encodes CASSFYPHSDRVVGGYTF.

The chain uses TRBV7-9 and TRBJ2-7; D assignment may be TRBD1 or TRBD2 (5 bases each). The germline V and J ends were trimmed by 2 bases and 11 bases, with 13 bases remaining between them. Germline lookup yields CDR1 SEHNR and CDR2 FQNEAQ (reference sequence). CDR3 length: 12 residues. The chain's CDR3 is CASSLLGRSKYF. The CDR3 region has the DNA TGTGCCAGCAGCTTACTGGGACGGAGTAAGTACTTC.

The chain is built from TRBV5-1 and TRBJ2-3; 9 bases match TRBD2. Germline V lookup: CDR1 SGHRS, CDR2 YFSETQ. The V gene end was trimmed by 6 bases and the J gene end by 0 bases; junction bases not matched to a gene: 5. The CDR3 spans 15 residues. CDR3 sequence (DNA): TGCGCCAGCAACCTAGCGGGAACTAGCACAGATACGCAGTATTTT. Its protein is CASNLAGTSTDTQYF.

The CDR3 sequence: CASSQRRSGRELFF. The CDR3 DNA follows: TGTGCCAGCAGTCAACGACGGAGCGGGAGGGAGCTGTTTTTT. The gene calls are TRBV27 and TRBJ2-2; 7 bases align to TRBD2. Unmatched junction bases numbered 9, after V lost 5 bases and J lost 9 bases. CDR3 length: 14 residues. Germline V gene lookup returns CDR1 MNHEY and CDR2 SMNVEV (reference sequence).

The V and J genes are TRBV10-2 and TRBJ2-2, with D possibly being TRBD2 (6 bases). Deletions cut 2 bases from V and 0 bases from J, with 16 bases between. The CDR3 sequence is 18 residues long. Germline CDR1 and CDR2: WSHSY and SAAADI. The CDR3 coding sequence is TGCGCCAGCAGTGAGATCGGAGGGCTAGCAACGAACACCGGGGAGCTGTTTTTT. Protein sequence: CASSEIGGLATNTGELFF.

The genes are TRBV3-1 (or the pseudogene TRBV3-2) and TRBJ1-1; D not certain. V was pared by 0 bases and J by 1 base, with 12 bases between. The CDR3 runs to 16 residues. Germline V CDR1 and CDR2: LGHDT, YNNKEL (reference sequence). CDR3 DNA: TGTGCCAGCAGCCAAGAGGTCCTTACGGCGAACACTGAAGCTTTCTTT. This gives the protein CASSQEVLTANTEAFF.

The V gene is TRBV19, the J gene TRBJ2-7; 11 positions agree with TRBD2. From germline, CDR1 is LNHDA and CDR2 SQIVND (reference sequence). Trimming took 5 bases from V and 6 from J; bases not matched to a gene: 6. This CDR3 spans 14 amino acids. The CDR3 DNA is TGTGCCAGTAGTTCCGCACTAGCGGGAGTCGAGCAGTACTTC. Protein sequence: CASSSALAGVEQYF.

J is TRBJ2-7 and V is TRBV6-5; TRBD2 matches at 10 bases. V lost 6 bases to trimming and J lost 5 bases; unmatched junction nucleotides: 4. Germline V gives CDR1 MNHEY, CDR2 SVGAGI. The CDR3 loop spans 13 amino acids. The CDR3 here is CASRLAGGDEQYF. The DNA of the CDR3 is TGTGCCAGCAGATTAGCGGGAGGAGACGAGCAGTACTTC.

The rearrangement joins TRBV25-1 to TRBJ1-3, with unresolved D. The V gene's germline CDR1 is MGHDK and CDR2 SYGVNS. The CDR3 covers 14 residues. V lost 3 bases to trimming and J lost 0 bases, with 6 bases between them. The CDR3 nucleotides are TGTGCCAGCAGTGAGGAGAGCTCTGGAAACACCATATATTTT. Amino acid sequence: CASSEESSGNTIYF. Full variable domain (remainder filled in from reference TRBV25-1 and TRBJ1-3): EADIYQTPRYLVIGTGKKITLECSQTMGHDKMYWYQQDPGMELHLIHYSYGVNSTEKGDLSSESTVSRIRTEHFPLTLESARPSHTSQYLCASSEESSGNTIYFGEGSWLTVV.

CDR3 in DNA: TGTGCCGCAGGAAACACCGGGGAGCTGTTTTTT. Its translation: CAAGNTGELFF. The rearrangement links TRBV6-5 to TRBJ2-2; D remains ambiguous. The germline V and J ends were trimmed by 11 bases and 2 bases, with 6 bases remaining between them. Germline lookup yields CDR1 MNHEY and CDR2 SVGAGI. CDR3 length: 11 residues.

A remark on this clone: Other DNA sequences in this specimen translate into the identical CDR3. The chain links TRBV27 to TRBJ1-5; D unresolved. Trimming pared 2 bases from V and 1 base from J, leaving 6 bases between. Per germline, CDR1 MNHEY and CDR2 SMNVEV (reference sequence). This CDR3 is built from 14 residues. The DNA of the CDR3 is TGTGCCAGCAGTTTAGGTGGGAGCAATCAGCCCCAGCATTTT. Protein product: CASSLGGSNQPQHF.

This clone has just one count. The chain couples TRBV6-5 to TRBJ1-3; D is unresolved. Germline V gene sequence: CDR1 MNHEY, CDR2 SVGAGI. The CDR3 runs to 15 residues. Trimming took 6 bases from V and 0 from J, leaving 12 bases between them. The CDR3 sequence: CASRDGLYSGNTIYF. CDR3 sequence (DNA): TGTGCCAGCAGGGACGGACTGTACTCTGGAAACACCATATATTTT.

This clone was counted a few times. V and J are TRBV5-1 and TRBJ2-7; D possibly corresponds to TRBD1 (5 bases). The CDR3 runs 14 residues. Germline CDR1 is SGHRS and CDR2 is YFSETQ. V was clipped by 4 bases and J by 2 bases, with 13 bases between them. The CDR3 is CASSGDSSAYEQYF. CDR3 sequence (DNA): TGCGCCAGCAGCGGCGACAGTTCCGCCTACGAGCAGTACTTC.

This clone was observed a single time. CDR3 bases: TGTGCTAGTGCTCAGCGAGCCAAAAACATTCAGTACTTC. It is translated as CASAQRAKNIQYF. The V and J genes are TRBV12-5 and TRBJ2-4; no reliable D call. Germline values: CDR1 LGHNT, CDR2 FRNRAP. The V gene lost 7 bases and the J gene lost 0 bases, with 7 bases spanning the gap. The CDR3 runs 13 residues.

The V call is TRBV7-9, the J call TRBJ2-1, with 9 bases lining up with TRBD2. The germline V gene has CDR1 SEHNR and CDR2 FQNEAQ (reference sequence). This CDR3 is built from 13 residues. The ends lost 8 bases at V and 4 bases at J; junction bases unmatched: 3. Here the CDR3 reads CASQAGGYNEQFF. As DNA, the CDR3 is TGTGCCAGCCAGGCGGGAGGGTACAATGAGCAGTTCTTC.

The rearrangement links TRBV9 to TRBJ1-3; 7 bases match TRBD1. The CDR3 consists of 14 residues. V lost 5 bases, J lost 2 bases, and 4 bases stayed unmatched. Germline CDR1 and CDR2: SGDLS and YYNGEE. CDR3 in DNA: TGTGCCAGCAGAGACAGGGATCCTGGAAACACCATATATTTT. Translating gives CASRDRDPGNTIYF.

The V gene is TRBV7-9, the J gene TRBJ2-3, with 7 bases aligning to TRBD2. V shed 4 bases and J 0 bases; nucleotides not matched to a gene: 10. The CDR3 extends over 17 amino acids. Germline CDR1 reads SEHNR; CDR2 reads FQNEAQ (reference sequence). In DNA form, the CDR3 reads TGTGCCAGCAGCTACTACCTGTCGGGGGGAAGCACAGATACGCAGTATTTT. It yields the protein CASSYYLSGGSTDTQYF.

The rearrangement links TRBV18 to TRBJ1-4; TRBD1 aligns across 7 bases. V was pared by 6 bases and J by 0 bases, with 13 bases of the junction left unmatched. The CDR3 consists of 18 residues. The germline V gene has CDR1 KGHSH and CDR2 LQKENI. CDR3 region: CASSDFRDSPATNEKLFF. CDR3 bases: TGTGCCAGCTCGGATTTCCGGGACAGCCCTGCAACTAATGAAAAACTGTTTTTT.

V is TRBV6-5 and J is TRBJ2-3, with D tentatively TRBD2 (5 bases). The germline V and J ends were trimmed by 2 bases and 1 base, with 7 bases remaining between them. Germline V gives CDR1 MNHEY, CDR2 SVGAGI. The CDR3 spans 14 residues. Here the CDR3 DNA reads TGTGCCAGCAGTTACGAGGGTCGCACAGATACGCAGTATTTT. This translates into CASSYEGRTDTQYF.

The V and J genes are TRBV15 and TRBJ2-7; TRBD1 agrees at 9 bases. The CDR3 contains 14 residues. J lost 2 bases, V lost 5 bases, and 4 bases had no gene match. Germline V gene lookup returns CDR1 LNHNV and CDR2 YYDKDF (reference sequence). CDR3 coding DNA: TGTGCCACCAGCGTAGGGACAGGGCCCTACGAGCAGTACTTC. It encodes CATSVGTGPYEQYF.

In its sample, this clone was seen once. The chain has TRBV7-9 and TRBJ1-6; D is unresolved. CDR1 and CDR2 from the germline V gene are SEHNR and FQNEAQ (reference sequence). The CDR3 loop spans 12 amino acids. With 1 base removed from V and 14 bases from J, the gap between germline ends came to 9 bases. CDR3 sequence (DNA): TGTGCCAGCAGCTTAGTAGGGATGACCCTCCACTTT. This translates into CASSLVGMTLHF.

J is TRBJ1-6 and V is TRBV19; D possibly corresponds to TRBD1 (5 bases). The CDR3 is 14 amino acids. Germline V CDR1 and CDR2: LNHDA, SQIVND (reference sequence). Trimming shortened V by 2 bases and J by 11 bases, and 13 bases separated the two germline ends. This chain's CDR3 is CASSISLRDPPLHF. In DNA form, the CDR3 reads TGTGCCAGTAGTATATCACTTCGGGACCCACCCCTCCACTTT.

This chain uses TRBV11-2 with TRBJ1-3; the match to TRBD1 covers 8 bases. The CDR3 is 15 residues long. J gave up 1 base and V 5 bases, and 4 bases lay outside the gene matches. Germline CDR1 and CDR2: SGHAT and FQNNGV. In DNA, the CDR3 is TGTGCCAGCAGCCCAACAGGGGGATCTGGAAACACCATATATTTT. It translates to CASSPTGGSGNTIYF.

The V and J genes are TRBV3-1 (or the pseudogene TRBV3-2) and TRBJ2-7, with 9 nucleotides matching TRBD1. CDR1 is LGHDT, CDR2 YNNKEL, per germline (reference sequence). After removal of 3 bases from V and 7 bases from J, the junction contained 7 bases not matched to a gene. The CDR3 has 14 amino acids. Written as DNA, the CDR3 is TGTGCCAGCAGCCACGATGCGACAGGGGGGGAGCAGTACTTC. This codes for CASSHDATGGEQYF.

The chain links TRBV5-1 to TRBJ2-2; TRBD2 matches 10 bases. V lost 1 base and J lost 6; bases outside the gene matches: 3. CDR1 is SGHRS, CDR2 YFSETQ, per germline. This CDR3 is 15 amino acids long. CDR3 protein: CASSLNSGRSGELFF. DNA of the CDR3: TGCGCCAGCAGCTTGAATAGCGGGAGGTCCGGGGAGCTGTTTTTT.

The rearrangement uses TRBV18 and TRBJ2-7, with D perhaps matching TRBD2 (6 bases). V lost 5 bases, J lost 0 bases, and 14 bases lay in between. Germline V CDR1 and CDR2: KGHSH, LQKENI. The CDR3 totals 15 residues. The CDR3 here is CASSAGTLSSYEQYF. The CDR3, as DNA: TGTGCCAGCTCAGCCGGGACTTTAAGCTCCTACGAGCAGTACTTC.